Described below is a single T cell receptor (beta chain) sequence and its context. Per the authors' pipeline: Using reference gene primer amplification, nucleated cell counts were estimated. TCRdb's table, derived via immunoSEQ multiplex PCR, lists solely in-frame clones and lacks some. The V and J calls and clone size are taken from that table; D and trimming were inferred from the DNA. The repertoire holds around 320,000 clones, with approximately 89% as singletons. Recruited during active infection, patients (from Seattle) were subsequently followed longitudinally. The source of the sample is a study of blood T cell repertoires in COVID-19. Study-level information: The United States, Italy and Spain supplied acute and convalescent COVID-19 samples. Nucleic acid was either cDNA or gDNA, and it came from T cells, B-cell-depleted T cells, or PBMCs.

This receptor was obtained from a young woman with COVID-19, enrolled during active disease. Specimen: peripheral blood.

CDR3 protein: CFIGQENTEAFF. The DNA for the CDR3 is TGTTTTATAGGACAGGAGAACACTGAAGCTTTCTTT. V usage is TRBV7-9 and J usage is TRBJ1-1; 7 bases agree with TRBD1. The germline gives CDR1 SEHNR, CDR2 FQNEAQ (reference sequence). This CDR3 spans 12 amino acids.